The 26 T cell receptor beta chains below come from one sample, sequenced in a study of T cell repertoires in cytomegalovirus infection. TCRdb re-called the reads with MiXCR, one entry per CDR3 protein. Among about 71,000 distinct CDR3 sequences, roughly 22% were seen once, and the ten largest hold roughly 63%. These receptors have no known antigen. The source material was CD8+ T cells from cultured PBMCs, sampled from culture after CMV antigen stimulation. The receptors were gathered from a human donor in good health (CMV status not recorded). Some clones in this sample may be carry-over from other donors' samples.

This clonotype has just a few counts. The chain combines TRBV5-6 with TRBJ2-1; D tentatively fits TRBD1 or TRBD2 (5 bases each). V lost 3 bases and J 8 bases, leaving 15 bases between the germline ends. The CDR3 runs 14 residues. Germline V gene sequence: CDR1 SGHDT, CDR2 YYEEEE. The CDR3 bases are TGTGCCAGCAGCTACGGGACCGGGGCCGATGAGCAGTTCTTC. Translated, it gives CASSYGTGADEQFF.

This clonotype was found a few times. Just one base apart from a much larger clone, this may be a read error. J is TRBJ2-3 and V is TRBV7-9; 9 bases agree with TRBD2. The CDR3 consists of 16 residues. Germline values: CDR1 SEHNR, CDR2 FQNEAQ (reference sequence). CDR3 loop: CTSSPLGGGAADTQYF. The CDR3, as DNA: TGTACCAGCAGCCCTTTAGGCGGGGGGGCAGCAGATACGCAGTATTTT.

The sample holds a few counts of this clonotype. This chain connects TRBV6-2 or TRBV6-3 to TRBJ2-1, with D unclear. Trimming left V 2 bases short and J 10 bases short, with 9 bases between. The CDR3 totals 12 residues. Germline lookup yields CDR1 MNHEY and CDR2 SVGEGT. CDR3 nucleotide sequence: TGTGCCAGCAGTTACCCAGTCCAGGAGCAGTTCTTC. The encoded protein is CASSYPVQEQFF.

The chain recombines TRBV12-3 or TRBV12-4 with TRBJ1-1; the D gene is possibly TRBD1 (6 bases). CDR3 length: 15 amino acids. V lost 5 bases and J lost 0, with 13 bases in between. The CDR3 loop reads CASSPGQRMNTEAFF. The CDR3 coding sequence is TGTGCCAGCAGTCCTGGACAGAGGATGAACACTGAAGCTTTCTTT.

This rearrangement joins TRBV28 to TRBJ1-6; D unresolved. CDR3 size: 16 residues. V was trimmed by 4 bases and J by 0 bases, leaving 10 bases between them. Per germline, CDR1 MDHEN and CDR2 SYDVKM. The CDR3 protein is CASSSIKSSYNSPLHF. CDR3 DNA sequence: TGTGCCAGCAGTTCAATCAAGAGCTCCTATAATTCACCCCTCCACTTT.

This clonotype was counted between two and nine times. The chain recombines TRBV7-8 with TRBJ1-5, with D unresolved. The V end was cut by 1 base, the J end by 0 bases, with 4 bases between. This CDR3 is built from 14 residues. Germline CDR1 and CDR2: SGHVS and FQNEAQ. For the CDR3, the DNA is TGTGCCAGCAGCTTAGACAATAGCAATCAGCCCCAGCATTTT. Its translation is CASSLDNSNQPQHF.

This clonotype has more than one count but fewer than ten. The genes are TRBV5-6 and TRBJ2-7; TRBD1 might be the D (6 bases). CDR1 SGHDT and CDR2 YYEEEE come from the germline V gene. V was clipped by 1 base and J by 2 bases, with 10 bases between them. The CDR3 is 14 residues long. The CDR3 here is CASSLWNRAYEQYF. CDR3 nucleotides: TGTGCCAGCAGCTTGTGGAACAGGGCCTACGAGCAGTACTTC.

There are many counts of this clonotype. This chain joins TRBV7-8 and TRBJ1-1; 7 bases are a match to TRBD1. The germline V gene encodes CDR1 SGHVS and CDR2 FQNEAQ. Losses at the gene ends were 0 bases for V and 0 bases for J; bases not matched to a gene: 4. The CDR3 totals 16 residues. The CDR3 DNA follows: TGTGCCAGCAGCTTAGCGGAGACAGGGCTGAACACTGAAGCTTTCTTT. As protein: CASSLAETGLNTEAFF.

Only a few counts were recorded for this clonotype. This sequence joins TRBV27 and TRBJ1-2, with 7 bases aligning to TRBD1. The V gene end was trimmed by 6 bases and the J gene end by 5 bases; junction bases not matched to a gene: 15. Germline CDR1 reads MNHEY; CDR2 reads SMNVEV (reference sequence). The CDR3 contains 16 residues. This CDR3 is CASSRAPGQSLYGYTF. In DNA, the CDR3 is TGTGCCAGCAGCCGAGCTCCGGGACAGAGCCTATATGGCTACACCTTC.

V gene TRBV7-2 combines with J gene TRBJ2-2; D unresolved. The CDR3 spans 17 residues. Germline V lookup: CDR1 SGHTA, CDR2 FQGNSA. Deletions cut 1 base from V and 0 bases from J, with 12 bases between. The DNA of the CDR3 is TGTGCCAGCAGCTTAGATTCGACCCAAGCGAACACCGGGGAGCTGTTTTTT. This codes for CASSLDSTQANTGELFF.

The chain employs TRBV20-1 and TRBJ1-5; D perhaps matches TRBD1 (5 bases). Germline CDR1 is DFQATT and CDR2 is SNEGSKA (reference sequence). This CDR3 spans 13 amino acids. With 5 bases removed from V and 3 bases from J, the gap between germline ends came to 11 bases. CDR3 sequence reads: CSAGDWDNQPQHF. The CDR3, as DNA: TGCAGTGCTGGGGACTGGGACAATCAGCCCCAGCATTTT.

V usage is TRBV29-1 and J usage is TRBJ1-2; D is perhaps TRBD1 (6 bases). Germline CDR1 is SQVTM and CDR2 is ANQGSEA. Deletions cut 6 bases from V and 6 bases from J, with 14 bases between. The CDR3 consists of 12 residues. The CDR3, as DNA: TGCAGCGTCCCGTATGGGGGCCATGGCTACACCTTC. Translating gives CSVPYGGHGYTF.

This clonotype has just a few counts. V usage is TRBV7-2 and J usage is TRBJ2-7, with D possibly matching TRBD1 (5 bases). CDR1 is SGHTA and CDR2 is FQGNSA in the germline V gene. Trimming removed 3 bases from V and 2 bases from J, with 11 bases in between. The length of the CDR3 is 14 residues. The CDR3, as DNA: TGTGCCAGCAGCTTCAAGACAGCGACCTACGAGCAGTACTTC. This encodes CASSFKTATYEQYF.

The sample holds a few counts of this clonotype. The CDR3 coding sequence is TGTGCCATAAATCAGGGAAATACGCAGTATTTT. Translation gives CAINQGNTQYF. This chain links TRBV2 with TRBJ2-3; a possible D gene is TRBD1 (5 bases). The CDR3 is made up of 11 amino acids. The V and J ends lost 10 bases and 7 bases respectively, with 12 bases between them. Germline CDR1 SNHLY, CDR2 FYNNEI.

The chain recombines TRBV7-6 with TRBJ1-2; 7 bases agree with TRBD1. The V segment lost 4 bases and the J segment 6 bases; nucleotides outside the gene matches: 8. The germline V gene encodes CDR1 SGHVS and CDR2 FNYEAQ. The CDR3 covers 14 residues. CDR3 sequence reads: CASSSGQVSHGYTF. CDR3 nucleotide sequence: TGTGCCAGCAGCTCCGGACAGGTTTCACATGGCTACACCTTC.

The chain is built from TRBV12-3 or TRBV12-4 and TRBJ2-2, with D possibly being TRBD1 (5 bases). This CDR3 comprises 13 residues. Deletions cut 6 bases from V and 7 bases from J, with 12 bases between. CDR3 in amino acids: CASRHSGNGELFF. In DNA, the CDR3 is TGTGCCAGCAGACACTCAGGGAACGGGGAGCTGTTTTTT.

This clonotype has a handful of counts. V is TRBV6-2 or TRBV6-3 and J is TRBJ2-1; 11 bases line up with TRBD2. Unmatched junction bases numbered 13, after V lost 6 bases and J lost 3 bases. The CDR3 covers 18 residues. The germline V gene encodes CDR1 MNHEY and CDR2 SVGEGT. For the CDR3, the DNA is TGTGCCAGCAGCTTTACCTCCGTGACTAGCGGGGACTACAATGAGCAGTTCTTC. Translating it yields CASSFTSVTSGDYNEQFF.

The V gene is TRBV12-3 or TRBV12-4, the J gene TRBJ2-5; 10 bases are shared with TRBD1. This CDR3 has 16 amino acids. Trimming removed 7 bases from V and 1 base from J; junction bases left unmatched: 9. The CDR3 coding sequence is TGTGCCAGCAACTACCGGGACAGGGGAGGCCAAGAGACCCAGTACTTC. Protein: CASNYRDRGGQETQYF.

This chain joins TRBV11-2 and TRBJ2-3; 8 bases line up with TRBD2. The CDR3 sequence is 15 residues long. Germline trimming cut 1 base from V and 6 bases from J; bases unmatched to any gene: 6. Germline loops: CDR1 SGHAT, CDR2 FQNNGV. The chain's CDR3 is CASSLVRAGVDTQYF. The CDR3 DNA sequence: TGTGCCAGCAGCTTAGTGCGAGCGGGGGTGGATACGCAGTATTTT.

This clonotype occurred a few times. The CDR3 is CASSTGTTDTQYF. CDR3 coding DNA: TGTGCCAGCAGCACGGGGACCACAGATACGCAGTATTTT. The chain links TRBV7-6 to TRBJ2-3; either TRBD1 or TRBD2 may fit D (5 bases each). The CDR3 runs to 13 residues. Looked up from germline, CDR1 is SGHVS and CDR2 is FNYEAQ. The V end lost 5 bases, the J end lost 2 bases, and 8 bases lay between the germline ends.

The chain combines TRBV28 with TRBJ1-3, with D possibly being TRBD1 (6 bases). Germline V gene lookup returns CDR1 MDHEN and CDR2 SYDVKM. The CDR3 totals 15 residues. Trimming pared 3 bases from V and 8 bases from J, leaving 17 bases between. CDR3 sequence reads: CASSFSRGQADTIYF. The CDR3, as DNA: TGTGCCAGCAGTTTCTCGCGGGGGCAGGCGGACACCATATATTTT.

The CDR3 sequence: CASSQGVINTEAFF. DNA for the CDR3: TGTGCCAGCAGCCAAGGGGTAATCAACACTGAAGCTTTCTTT. This sequence joins TRBV7-6 and TRBJ1-1; maybe TRBD1 (5 bases). The CDR3 covers 14 residues. From germline, CDR1 is SGHVS and CDR2 FNYEAQ. V was cut by 5 bases and J by 2 bases, with 12 bases left in between.

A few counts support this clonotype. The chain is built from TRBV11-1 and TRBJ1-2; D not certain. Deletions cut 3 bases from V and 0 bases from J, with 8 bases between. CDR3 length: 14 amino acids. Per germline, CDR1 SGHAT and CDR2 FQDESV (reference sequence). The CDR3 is CASSFSGSNYGYTF. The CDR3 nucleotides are TGTGCCAGCAGCTTTTCGGGTTCTAACTATGGCTACACCTTC. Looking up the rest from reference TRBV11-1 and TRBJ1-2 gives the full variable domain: EAEVAQSPRYKITEKSQAVAFWCDPISGHATLYWYRQILGQGPELLVQFQDESVVDDSQLPKDRFSAERLKGVDSTLKIQPAELGDSAMYLCASSFSGSNYGYTFGSGTRLTVV.

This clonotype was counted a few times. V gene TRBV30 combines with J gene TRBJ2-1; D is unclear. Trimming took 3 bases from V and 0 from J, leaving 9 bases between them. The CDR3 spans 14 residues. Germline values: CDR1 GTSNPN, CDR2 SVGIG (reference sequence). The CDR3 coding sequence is TGTGCCTGGAGAAAGGCCCTCTCCTACAATGAGCAGTTCTTC. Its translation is CAWRKALSYNEQFF.

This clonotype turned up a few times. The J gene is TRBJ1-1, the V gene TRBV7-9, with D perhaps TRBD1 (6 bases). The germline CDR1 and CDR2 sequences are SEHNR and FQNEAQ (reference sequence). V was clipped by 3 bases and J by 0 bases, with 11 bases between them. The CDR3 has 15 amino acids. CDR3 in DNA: TGTGCCAGCAGCTTTTCGGCAGGGGTGAACACTGAAGCTTTCTTT. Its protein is CASSFSAGVNTEAFF.

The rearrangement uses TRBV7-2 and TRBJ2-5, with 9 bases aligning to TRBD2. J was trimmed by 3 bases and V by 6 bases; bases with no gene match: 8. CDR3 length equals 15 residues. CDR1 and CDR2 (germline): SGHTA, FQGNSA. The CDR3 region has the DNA TGTGCCAGCAGGACCCTCGCTAGCGGGGAAGAGACCCAGTACTTC. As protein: CASRTLASGEETQYF.